This T cell receptor beta chain comes out of a study of OX40 agonist ivuxolimab in advanced cancers. Across the study: Patients undergoing dose escalation presented with hepatocellular carcinoma, melanoma, renal cell or head and neck cancer. Overall study findings and caveats: Those patients achieving a partial response at 0.1-3.0 mg/kg showed among the lowest clonal expansion.

Regarding this clone: The antigen remains unidentified.

Repertoires were generated with immunoSEQ multiplex PCR, while TCRdb's copy carries only in-frame clones and drops some. The sample holds tens of thousands of clones, approximately 85% seen once. This CDR3 contains 15 residues. V dropped 1 base and J dropped 5; count of bases not matched to a gene: 1. Germline V CDR1 and CDR2: WSHSY, SAAADI. The chain employs TRBV10-2 and TRBJ1-5, with 11 bases that match TRBD1. This receptor was taken from an adult with an advanced solid tumor such as melanoma, head and neck, liver or kidney cancer. The sample here was CD4+ or CD8+ T cells sorted from blood, taken in a trial of the OX40 agonist ivuxolimab. CDR3 nucleotide sequence: TGCGCCAGCAGTGAGTGGACAGGGGGCGATCAGCCCCAGCATTTT. Its translation is CASSEWTGGDQPQHF.